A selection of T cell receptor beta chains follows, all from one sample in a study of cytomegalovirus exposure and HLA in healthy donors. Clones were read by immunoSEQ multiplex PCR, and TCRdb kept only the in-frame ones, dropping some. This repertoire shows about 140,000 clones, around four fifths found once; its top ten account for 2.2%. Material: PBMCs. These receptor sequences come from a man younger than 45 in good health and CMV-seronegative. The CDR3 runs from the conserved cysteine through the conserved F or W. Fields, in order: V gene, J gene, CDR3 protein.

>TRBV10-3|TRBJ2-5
CAISVQGKETQYF
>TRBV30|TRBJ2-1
CAWSFGLAGGNNEQFF
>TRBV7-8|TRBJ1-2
CASSPDRDYGYTF
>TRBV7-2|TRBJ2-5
CASSWGPAGETQYF
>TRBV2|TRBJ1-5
CASSSGTGSSQHF
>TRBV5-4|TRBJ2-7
CASSREYEQYF
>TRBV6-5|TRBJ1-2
CASSDRGHGYTF
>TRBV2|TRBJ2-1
CASSEESSLLIEQFF
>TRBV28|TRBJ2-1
CASSTSGMLNEQFF
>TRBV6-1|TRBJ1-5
CASSEIGQNNQPQHF
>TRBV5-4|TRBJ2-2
CASSYGTGGGTGELFF
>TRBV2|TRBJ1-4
CASSELPYGGTNEKLFF
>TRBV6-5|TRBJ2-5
CASSRSGWEETQYF